One sample yielded the 32 T cell receptor beta chains listed below, sequenced in a study of T cells in pancreatic ductal adenocarcinoma. Sequencing used immunoSEQ multiplex PCR; TCRdb keeps in-frame clones, though not all of them. This sample yields around 94,000 clones, of which about 95% are seen a single time; approximately 3.1% belongs to the top ten. Selected pancreatic ductal adenocarcinoma patients had undergone surgery without neoadjuvant therapy. The sample taken for sequencing was PBMCs. The source is a human donor with pancreatic ductal adenocarcinoma.

The rearrangement links TRBV10-2 to TRBJ1-1; D may be TRBD1 (6 bases). Germline V gives CDR1 WSHSY, CDR2 SAAADI. CDR3 length: 13 amino acids. Trimming removed 6 bases at V and 1 base at J, with 9 bases between. The CDR3, as DNA: TGCGCCAGCAGGGGACAACGGAACACTGAAGCTTTCTTT. Translating it yields CASRGQRNTEAFF.

This chain links TRBV5-4 with TRBJ2-5, with a tentative D call TRBD1 (5 bases). V lost 1 base to trimming and J lost 1 base, with 8 bases between them. CDR1 and CDR2 from the germline V gene are SGHNT and YYREEE (reference sequence). The CDR3 runs 14 residues. The CDR3 loop is CASSLTGLQETQYF. CDR3 sequence (DNA): TGTGCCAGCAGCTTGACAGGCCTCCAAGAGACCCAGTACTTC.

The V gene is TRBV4-1, the J gene TRBJ1-5; 11 nucleotides agree with TRBD1. The CDR3 is 16 amino acids. The junction had 4 bases not matched to a gene; V was cut back by 1 base and J by 5 bases. Germline lookup yields CDR1 MGHRA and CDR2 YSYEKL. CDR3 coding DNA: TGCGCCAGCAGCCAAGGTGGGACAGGGGGTTATCAGCCCCAGCATTTT. This translates into CASSQGGTGGYQPQHF.

V is TRBV9 and J is TRBJ2-4; 8 bases are a match to TRBD2. Germline V gene sequence: CDR1 SGDLS, CDR2 YYNGEE. The CDR3 extends over 16 amino acids. V trimming: 3 bases; J trimming: 0 bases; junction bases outside the gene matches: 5. The CDR3 reads CASSDPLAGAKNIQYF. The CDR3 nucleotides are TGTGCCAGCAGCGATCCCCTAGCGGGAGCCAAAAACATTCAGTACTTC.

CDR3 sequence (DNA): TGTGCCAGCAGTGAGTCAGGGGCTTGGGAGACCCAGTACTTC. This encodes CASSESGAWETQYF. V usage is TRBV2 and J usage is TRBJ2-5; a possible D gene is TRBD1 (6 bases). The CDR3 has 14 amino acids. V lost 3 bases and J 5 bases, leaving 13 bases between the germline ends. Germline V gene sequence: CDR1 SNHLY, CDR2 FYNNEI.

This chain uses TRBV11-2 with TRBJ2-7, with TRBD2 identical over 7 bases. There are 15 residues in the CDR3. The ends lost 0 bases at V and 3 bases at J; junction bases unmatched: 5. Germline CDR1 reads SGHAT; CDR2 reads FQNNGV. This CDR3 is CASSLDSLAVYEQYF. The CDR3 nucleotides read TGTGCCAGCAGCTTAGATTCGCTAGCGGTCTACGAGCAGTACTTC.

The chain recombines TRBV6-5 with TRBJ2-3, with D hard to call. With 0 bases removed from V and 1 base from J, the gap between germline ends came to 8 bases. The CDR3 runs 15 residues. Germline V gene data show CDR1 as MNHEY and CDR2 as SVGAGI. CDR3 nucleotide sequence: TGTGCCAGCAGTTACTCGGGCCCTGGCACAGATACGCAGTATTTT. Amino acid sequence: CASSYSGPGTDTQYF.

J is TRBJ2-7 and V is TRBV11-2; 9 bases are shared with TRBD2. V shed 1 base and J 3 bases; nucleotides not matched to a gene: 4. CDR1 and CDR2 (germline): SGHAT, FQNNGV. CDR3 length: 15 amino acids. As DNA, the CDR3 is TGTGCCAGCAGCTTAGGGTCTAGCGGGAACTACGAGCAGTACTTC. Translated, it gives CASSLGSSGNYEQYF.

The rearrangement uses TRBV4-3 and TRBJ2-7, with TRBD1 matching over 11 bases. Germline V gives CDR1 LGHNA, CDR2 YSLEER. The CDR3 has 16 amino acids. The ends lost 1 base at V and 4 bases at J; junction bases unmatched: 6. The CDR3 reads CASSQAGTGGYYEQYF. In DNA form, the CDR3 reads TGCGCCAGCAGCCAAGCGGGGACAGGGGGTTATTACGAGCAGTACTTC.

J is TRBJ1-5 and V is TRBV4-1; 8 nucleotides match TRBD1. CDR3 size: 18 residues. J was trimmed by 0 bases and V by 1 base; bases with no gene match: 8. Germline V gene data show CDR1 as MGHRA and CDR2 as YSYEKL. CDR3 coding DNA: TGCGCCAGCAGCCAAGGAGGGACAGGCTTACTTAGCAATCAGCCCCAGCATTTT. As protein: CASSQGGTGLLSNQPQHF.

The V call is TRBV2, the J call TRBJ2-7; TRBD2 agrees at 10 bases. The CDR3 is 15 residues long. The V segment lost 4 bases and the J segment 7 bases; nucleotides outside the gene matches: 10. CDR1 and CDR2 (germline): SNHLY, FYNNEI. In DNA, the CDR3 is TGTGCCAGCAGTGCAGGGAGCGGGAGGGCAGGGGAGCAGTACTTC. This encodes CASSAGSGRAGEQYF. Drawing the rest from reference TRBV2 and TRBJ2-7, the complete variable domain is EPEVTQTPSHQVTQMGQEVILRCVPISNHLYFYWYRQILGQKVEFLVSFYNNEISEKSEIFDDQFSVERPDGSNFTLKIRSTKLEDSAMYFCASSAGSGRAGEQYFGPGTRLTVT.

Comments on this clone: Germline and junction disagree at one end, which may indicate a read error. The rearrangement joins TRBV2 to TRBJ2-7; D might be TRBD2 (6 bases). The CDR3 is made up of 12 amino acids. Germline V gives CDR1 SNHLY, CDR2 FYNNEI. In DNA form, the CDR3 reads TGTGCCAGCAGTGGGGGCGGGGCAAAAGGTACCTTC. This codes for CASSGGGAKGTF.

This chain links TRBV7-3 with TRBJ2-2; 7 positions match TRBD2. V gave up 2 bases and J gave up 6 bases; unmatched junction bases: 3. Germline CDR1 SGHTA, CDR2 FQGTGA. This CDR3 has 14 amino acids. DNA of the CDR3: TGTGCCAGCAGCTTACAGCGGGAATCCGGGGAGCTGTTTTTT. As protein: CASSLQRESGELFF. Looking up the rest from reference TRBV7-3 and TRBJ2-2 gives the full variable domain: GAGVSQTPSNKVTEKGKYVELRCDPISGHTALYWYRQSLGQGPEFLIYFQGTGAADDSGLPNDRFFAVRPEGSVSTLKIQRTERGDSAVYLCASSLQRESGELFFGEGSRLTVL.

CDR3 in DNA: TGTGCCAGCAGCACTTACAGCCAAGAGACCCAGTACTTC. This sequence encodes CASSTYSQETQYF. V usage is TRBV6-1 and J usage is TRBJ2-5; D unclear. This CDR3 is built from 13 residues. V lost 6 bases to trimming and J lost 1 base, with 9 bases between them. The V gene's germline CDR1 is MNHNS and CDR2 SASEGT.

The V and J genes are TRBV7-9 and TRBJ1-2; 7 positions agree with TRBD1. Trimming took 1 base from V and 6 from J; bases not matched to a gene: 2. Germline V gives CDR1 SEHNR, CDR2 FQNEAQ (reference sequence). CDR3 length: 13 amino acids. The CDR3 loop reads CASSLGTGDGYTF. The CDR3 nucleotides read TGTGCCAGCAGCTTAGGAACAGGGGATGGCTACACCTTC.

The rearrangement uses TRBV21-1 and TRBJ2-1; the D call TRBD2 from the table was never checked on the DNA. TRBV21-1 is a documented pseudogene. The CDR3 is made up of 15 amino acids. The CDR3 protein is CASSPQGRGYNEQFF. The CDR3 DNA is TGTGCCAGCAGCCCGCAGGGGCGGGGGTACAATGAGCAGTTCTTC.

The chain combines TRBV19 with TRBJ1-1; 7 bases agree with TRBD1. Germline CDR1 reads LNHDA; CDR2 reads SQIVND (reference sequence). This CDR3 contains 14 residues. V shed 6 bases, J shed 2 bases, and the junction held 6 bases outside the gene matches. CDR3 DNA: TGTGCCAGTAGGGGGGACAGACTTAACACTGAAGCTTTCTTT. Its protein is CASRGDRLNTEAFF.

This chain links TRBV9 with TRBJ2-1; a weak D match, TRBD2 (6 bases). The CDR3 extends over 18 amino acids. In germline, CDR1 is SGDLS, CDR2 YYNGEE. The ends were cut back, 4 bases at V and 0 bases at J, with 20 bases in the middle. The chain's CDR3 is CASSLRFSGDHSYNEQFF. The CDR3, as DNA: TGTGCCAGCAGCCTCCGGTTTAGCGGAGACCACTCCTACAATGAGCAGTTCTTC.

The rearrangement uses TRBV7-9 and TRBJ2-3; D is possibly TRBD1 (5 bases). The ends were cut back, 5 bases at V and 4 bases at J, with 7 bases in the middle. The CDR3 is 12 amino acids. Per germline, CDR1 SEHNR and CDR2 FQNEAQ (reference sequence). The CDR3 is CASSRGSDTQYF. CDR3 nucleotide sequence: TGTGCCAGCAGCAGGGGATCAGATACGCAGTATTTT.

The CDR3 DNA sequence: TGTGCCAGCAGCTCAGCGGGGTGGAGGAATGAGCAGTTCTTC. Translation: CASSSAGWRNEQFF. The V call is TRBV7-2, the J call TRBJ2-1; 7 bases map to TRBD2. The germline V gene has CDR1 SGHTA and CDR2 FQGNSA. V lost 4 bases and J lost 7; bases outside the gene matches: 7. This CDR3 has 14 amino acids.

This clone was observed a single time. The V and J genes are TRBV30 and TRBJ2-7; maybe TRBD1 (6 bases). Germline CDR1 is GTSNPN and CDR2 is SVGIG (reference sequence). CDR3 size: 12 residues. Trimming pared 3 bases from V and 6 bases from J, leaving 12 bases between. As DNA, the CDR3 is TGTGCCTGGAGCTCAACAGGGCGCGAGCAGTACTTC. Protein sequence: CAWSSTGREQYF.

The chain links TRBV28 to TRBJ2-3, with 10 bases lining up with TRBD2. CDR1 and CDR2 (germline): MDHEN, SYDVKM. The CDR3 loop spans 15 amino acids. The trim removed 3 bases at V and 4 bases at J, leaving 4 bases unmatched. CDR3 bases: TGTGCCAGCAGTTTCCCCGGGACTAGCGCAGATACGCAGTATTTT. This gives the protein CASSFPGTSADTQYF.

The chain is built from TRBV11-2 and TRBJ2-2; 8 nucleotides line up with TRBD2. There are 16 residues in the CDR3. Germline V gene data show CDR1 as SGHAT and CDR2 as FQNNGV. The V gene end was trimmed by 5 bases and the J gene end by 5 bases; junction bases not matched to a gene: 10. Here the CDR3 reads CASSGRGLEETGELFF. CDR3 nucleotide sequence: TGTGCCAGCAGCGGCCGGGGACTAGAAGAGACCGGGGAGCTGTTTTTT.

The V and J genes are TRBV15 and TRBJ2-1; TRBD1 matches 9 bases. The CDR3 runs to 16 residues. J gave up 7 bases and V 5 bases, and 12 bases lay outside the gene matches. Germline assignment: CDR1 LNHNV and CDR2 YYDKDF (reference sequence). The CDR3 nucleotides are TGTGCCACCAGCGGGCCCGGGACAGGGAATAGTAATGAGCAGTTCTTC. Amino acid sequence: CATSGPGTGNSNEQFF.

The chain links TRBV6-1 to TRBJ2-3; TRBD2 matches at 7 bases. Trimming at V came to 3 bases and at J to 6 bases, leaving 12 bases not matched to a gene. Germline V lookup: CDR1 MNHNS, CDR2 SASEGT. The CDR3 is 16 residues long. The CDR3 DNA sequence: TGTGCCAGCAGTGAGGTGGCGGGAGTAGGTTCGGATACGCAGTATTTT. It specifies CASSEVAGVGSDTQYF.

The rearrangement uses TRBV2 and TRBJ2-2; TRBD2 aligns across 8 bases. The CDR3 spans 14 residues. Germline loops: CDR1 SNHLY, CDR2 FYNNEI. V lost 8 bases, J lost 1 base, and 3 bases stayed unmatched. The CDR3 nucleotides read TGTGCCAGCGGGGGGACTAGGAACACCGGGGAGCTGTTTTTT. The encoded protein is CASGGTRNTGELFF. Based on the CDR3 plus reference TRBV2 and TRBJ2-2, the full variable domain is EPEVTQTPSHQVTQMGQEVILRCVPISNHLYFYWYRQILGQKVEFLVSFYNNEISEKSEIFDDQFSVERPDGSNFTLKIRSTKLEDSAMYFCASGGTRNTGELFFGEGSRLTVL.

The chain combines TRBV6-5 with TRBJ2-5; tentatively, D is TRBD2 (5 bases). CDR3 length: 12 residues. V was trimmed by 6 bases and J by 5 bases, leaving 10 bases between them. Looked up from germline, CDR1 is MNHEY and CDR2 is SVGAGI. The CDR3 region is CASSFRGETQYF. DNA of the CDR3: TGTGCCAGCAGCTTCCGCGGGGAGACCCAGTACTTC.

In this sample, this clone turned up once. The V gene is TRBV18, the J gene TRBJ2-1, with TRBD2 matching over 8 bases. Germline V CDR1 and CDR2: KGHSH, LQKENI. The CDR3 length is 17 residues. V trimming: 0 bases; J trimming: 4 bases; junction bases outside the gene matches: 8. This CDR3 is CASSPPGIAGGYNEQFF. The CDR3 DNA is TGTGCCAGCTCACCACCCGGGATCGCGGGAGGTTACAATGAGCAGTTCTTC.

The gene calls are TRBV5-1 and TRBJ2-3; 7 nucleotides line up with TRBD2. The CDR3 has 20 residues. Germline CDR1 and CDR2: SGHRS and YFSETQ. V dropped 2 bases and J dropped 6; count of bases not matched to a gene: 24. The CDR3 is CASSFLPPHGEAGWQDTQYF. As DNA, the CDR3 is TGCGCCAGCAGCTTCTTACCTCCCCACGGCGAAGCGGGGTGGCAGGATACGCAGTATTTT.

The gene calls are TRBV6-5 and TRBJ1-2; D remains ambiguous. The CDR3 length is 13 residues. Germline CDR1 reads MNHEY; CDR2 reads SVGAGI. The V and J ends lost 4 bases and 8 bases respectively, with 14 bases between them. CDR3 DNA sequence: TGTGCCAGCAGTTCACTCCCAGGTGGGGGCTACACCTTC. As protein: CASSSLPGGGYTF.

The chain is built from TRBV5-5 and TRBJ2-7; TRBD2 aligns across 8 bases. The germline V gene has CDR1 SGHKS and CDR2 YYEKEE (reference sequence). The CDR3 spans 15 residues. The trim removed 5 bases at V and 2 bases at J, leaving 9 bases unmatched. The CDR3 here is CASRYLAGHPYEQYF. CDR3 sequence (DNA): TGTGCCAGCAGGTATTTAGCGGGACATCCCTACGAGCAGTACTTC.

The chain joins TRBV4-3 to TRBJ1-1; TRBD1 matches at 7 bases. This CDR3 is 17 amino acids long. Germline CDR1 is LGHNA and CDR2 is YSLEER. V lost 1 base, J lost 3 bases, and 11 bases stayed unmatched. CDR3 nucleotides: TGCGCCAGCAGCCAAGTGAGCGGTAGGGGGCCTGACACTGAAGCTTTCTTT. It specifies CASSQVSGRGPDTEAFF.